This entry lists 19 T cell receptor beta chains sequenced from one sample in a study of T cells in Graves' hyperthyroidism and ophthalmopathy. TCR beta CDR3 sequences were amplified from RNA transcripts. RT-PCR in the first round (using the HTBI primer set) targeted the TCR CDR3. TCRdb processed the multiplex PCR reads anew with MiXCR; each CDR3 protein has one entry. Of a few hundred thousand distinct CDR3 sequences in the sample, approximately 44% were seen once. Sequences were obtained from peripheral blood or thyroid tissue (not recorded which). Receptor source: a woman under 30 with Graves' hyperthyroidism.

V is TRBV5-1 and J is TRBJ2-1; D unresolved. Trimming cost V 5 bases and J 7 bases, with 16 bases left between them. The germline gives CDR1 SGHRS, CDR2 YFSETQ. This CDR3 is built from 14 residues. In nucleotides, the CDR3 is TGCGCCAGCAGTCCCCTCGCTGTAGGGAATGAGCAGTTCTTC. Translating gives CASSPLAVGNEQFF.

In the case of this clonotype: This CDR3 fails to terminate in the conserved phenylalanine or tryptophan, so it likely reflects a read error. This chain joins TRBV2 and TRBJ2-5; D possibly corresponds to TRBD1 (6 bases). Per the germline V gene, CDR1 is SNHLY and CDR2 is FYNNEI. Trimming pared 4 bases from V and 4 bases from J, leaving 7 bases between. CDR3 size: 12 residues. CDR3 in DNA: TGTGCCAGCAGTGGAGGGGGAGAGACCCAGTACCTC. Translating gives CASSGGGETQYL.

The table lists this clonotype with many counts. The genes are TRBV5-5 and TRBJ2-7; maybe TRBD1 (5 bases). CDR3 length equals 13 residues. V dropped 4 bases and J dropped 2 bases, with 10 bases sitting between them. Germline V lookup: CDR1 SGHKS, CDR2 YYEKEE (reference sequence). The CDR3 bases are TGTGCCAGCAGCGTGGACACAACCTACGAGCAGTACTTC. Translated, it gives CASSVDTTYEQYF.

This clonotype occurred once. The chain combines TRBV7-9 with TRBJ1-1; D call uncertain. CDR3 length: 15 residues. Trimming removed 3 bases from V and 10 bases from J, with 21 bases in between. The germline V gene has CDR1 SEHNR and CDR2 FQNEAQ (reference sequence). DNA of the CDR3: TGTGCCAGCAGCTTCACCGGGGTAGGGCTCATCGGAGCTTTCTTT. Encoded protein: CASSFTGVGLIGAFF.

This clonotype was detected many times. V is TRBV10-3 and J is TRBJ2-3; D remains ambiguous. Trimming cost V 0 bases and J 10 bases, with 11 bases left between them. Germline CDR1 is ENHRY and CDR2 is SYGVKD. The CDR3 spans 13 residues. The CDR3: CAISESGSLAQYF. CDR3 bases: TGTGCCATCAGTGAGTCGGGCTCCCTGGCGCAGTATTTT.

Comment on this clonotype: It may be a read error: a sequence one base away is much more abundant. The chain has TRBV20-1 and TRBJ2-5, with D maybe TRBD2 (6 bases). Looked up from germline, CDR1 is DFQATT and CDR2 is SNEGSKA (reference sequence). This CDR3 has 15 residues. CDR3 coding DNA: TGCAGTGCTAGAGATACCGGGAGCCAACAAGAGGCCCAGTACTTC. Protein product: CSARDTGSQQEAQYF.

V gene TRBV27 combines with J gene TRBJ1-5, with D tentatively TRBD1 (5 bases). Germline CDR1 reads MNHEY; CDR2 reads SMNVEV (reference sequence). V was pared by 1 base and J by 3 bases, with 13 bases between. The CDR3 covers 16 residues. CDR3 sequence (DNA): TGTGCCAGCAGTTTATATTCTGGGGCGGACAATCAGCCCCAGCATTTT. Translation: CASSLYSGADNQPQHF.

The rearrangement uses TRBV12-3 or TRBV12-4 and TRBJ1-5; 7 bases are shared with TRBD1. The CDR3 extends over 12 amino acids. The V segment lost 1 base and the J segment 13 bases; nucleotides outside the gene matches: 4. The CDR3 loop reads CASSLVKGAQHF. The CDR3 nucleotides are TGTGCCAGCAGTTTAGTGAAGGGGGCTCAGCATTTT.

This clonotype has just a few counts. Written as DNA, the CDR3 is TGTGCCAGCAGTTACTTTCCTGAGACGAGCAGCTCCTACGAGCAGTACTTC. Its translation is CASSYFPETSSSYEQYF. J is TRBJ2-7 and V is TRBV6-5; D uncertain. The CDR3 has 17 residues. Per germline, CDR1 MNHEY and CDR2 SVGAGI. V was shortened by 1 base and J by 0 bases, with 16 bases between the two germline ends.

The CDR3 nucleotides read TGTGCCAGCAGTTACCGCGCGTATCAGCCCCAGCATTTT. Its translation is CASSYRAYQPQHF. The gene calls are TRBV6-6 and TRBJ1-5; no firm D call. Per germline, CDR1 MNHNY and CDR2 SVGAGI (reference sequence). Trimming took 2 bases from V and 5 from J, leaving 7 bases between them. The CDR3 is 13 residues long.

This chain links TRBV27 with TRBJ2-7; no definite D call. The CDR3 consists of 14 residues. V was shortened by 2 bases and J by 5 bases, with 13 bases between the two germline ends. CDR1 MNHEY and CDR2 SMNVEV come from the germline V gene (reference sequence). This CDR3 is CASSLVGLTHEQYF. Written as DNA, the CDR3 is TGTGCCAGCAGTTTAGTAGGGCTTACACACGAGCAGTACTTC.

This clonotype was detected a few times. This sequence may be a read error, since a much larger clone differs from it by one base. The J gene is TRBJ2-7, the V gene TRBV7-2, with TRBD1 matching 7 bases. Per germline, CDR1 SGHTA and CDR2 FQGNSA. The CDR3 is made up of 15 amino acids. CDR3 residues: CASSRQGGQFYGQYF. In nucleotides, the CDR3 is TGTGCCAGCAGCCGCCAAGGGGGACAGTTCTACGGGCAGTACTTC.

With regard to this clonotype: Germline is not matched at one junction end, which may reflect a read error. For the CDR3, the DNA is TGTGCCAGCAGTGAATTGGGGCCCAACACCGGGGGAAATGAAAAGCTGTTTTTT. Its protein is CASSELGPNTGGNEKLFF. This chain uses TRBV2 with TRBJ1-4; a possible D gene is TRBD1 (5 bases). This CDR3 is built from 18 residues. The germline gives CDR1 SNHLY, CDR2 FYNNEI.

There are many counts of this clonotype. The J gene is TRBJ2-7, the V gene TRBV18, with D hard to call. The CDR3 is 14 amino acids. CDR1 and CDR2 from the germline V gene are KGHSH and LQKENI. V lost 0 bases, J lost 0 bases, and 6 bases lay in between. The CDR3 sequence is CASSPPDLSYEQYF. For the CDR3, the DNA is TGTGCCAGCTCACCACCCGATCTCTCCTACGAGCAGTACTTC. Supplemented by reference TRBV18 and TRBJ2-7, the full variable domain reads NAGVMQNPRHLVRRRGQEARLRCSPMKGHSHVYWYRQLPEEGLKFMVYLQKENIIDESGMPKERFSAEFPKEGPSILRIQQVVRGDSAAYFCASSPPDLSYEQYFGPGTRLTVT.

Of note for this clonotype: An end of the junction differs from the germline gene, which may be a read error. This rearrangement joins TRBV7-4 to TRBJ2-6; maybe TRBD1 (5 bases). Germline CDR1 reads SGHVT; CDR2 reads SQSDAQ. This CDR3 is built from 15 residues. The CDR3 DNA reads TGTGCCAGCAGCTTAGTGGGGCGTGCGGTGAACACTGAAGCTTTC. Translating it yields CASSLVGRAVNTEAF.

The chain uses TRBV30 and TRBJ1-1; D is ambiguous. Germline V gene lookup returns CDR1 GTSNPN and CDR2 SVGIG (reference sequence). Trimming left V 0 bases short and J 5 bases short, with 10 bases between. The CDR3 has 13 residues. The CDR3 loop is CAWSVGLETEAFF. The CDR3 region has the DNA TGTGCCTGGAGTGTGGGTTTGGAGACTGAAGCTTTCTTT.

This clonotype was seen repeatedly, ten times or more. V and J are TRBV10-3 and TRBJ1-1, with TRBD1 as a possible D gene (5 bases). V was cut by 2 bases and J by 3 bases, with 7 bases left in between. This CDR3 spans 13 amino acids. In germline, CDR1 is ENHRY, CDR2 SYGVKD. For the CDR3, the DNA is TGTGCCATCAGTGAGGGGGGAGACACTGAAGCTTTCTTT. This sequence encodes CAISEGGDTEAFF.

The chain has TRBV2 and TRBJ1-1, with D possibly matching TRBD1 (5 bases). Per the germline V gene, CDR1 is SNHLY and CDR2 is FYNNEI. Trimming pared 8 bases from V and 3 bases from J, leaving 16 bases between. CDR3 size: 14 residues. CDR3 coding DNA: TGTGCCAGCCAGGAGGAGATAGGGGACACTGAAGCTTTCTTT. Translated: CASQEEIGDTEAFF.

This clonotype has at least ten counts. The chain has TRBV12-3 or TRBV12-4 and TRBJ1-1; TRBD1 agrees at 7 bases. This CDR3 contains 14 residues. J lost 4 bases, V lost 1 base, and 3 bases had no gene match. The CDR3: CASSLEGAPTEAFF. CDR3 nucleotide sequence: TGTGCCAGCAGTTTAGAGGGGGCGCCCACTGAAGCTTTCTTT.